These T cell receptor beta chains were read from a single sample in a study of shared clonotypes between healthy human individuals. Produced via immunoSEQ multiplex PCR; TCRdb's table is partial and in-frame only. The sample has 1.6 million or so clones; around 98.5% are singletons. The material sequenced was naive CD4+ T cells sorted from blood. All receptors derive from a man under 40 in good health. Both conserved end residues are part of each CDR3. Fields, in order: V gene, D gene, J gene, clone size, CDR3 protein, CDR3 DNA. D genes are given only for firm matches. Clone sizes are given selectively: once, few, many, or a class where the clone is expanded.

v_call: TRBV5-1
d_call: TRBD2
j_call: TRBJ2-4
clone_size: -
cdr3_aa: CASSLGVAGAKNIQYF
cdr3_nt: TGCGCCAGCAGCTTGGGCGTAGCGGGAGCCAAAAACATTCAGTACTTC

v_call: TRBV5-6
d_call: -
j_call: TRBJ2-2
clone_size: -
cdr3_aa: CASSLLALRSTGELFF
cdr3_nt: TGTGCCAGCAGCTTGTTAGCGTTGCGCAGCACCGGGGAGCTGTTTTTT

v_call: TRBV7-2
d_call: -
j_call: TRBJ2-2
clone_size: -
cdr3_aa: CASSLAGPPGELFF
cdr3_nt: TGTGCCAGCAGCTTAGCTGGGCCCCCCGGGGAGCTGTTTTTT

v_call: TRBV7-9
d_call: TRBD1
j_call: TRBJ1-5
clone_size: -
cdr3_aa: CASQKDRGTSQPQHF
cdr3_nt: TGTGCCAGCCAAAAAGACAGGGGCACTAGTCAGCCCCAGCATTTT

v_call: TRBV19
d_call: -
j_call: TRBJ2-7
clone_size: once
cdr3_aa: CASSQGGRNYEQYF
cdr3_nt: TGTGCCAGTAGTCAAGGGGGGCGGAACTACGAGCAGTACTTC

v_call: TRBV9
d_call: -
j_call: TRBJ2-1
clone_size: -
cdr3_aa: CASSVVTLGSFEQFF
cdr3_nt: TGTGCCAGCAGCGTAGTGACTCTGGGTTCGTTTGAGCAGTTCTTC

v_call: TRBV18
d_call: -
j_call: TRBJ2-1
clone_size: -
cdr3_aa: CASSPDLTGEQFF
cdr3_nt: TGTGCCAGCTCACCAGACCTAACCGGAGAGCAGTTCTTC

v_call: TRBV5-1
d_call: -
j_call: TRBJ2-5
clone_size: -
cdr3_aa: CASSLGLSETQYF
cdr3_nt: TGCGCCAGCAGCTTGGGTCTCTCAGAGACCCAGTACTTC

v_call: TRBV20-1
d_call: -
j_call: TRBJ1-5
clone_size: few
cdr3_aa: CSANQPQHF
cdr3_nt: TGCAGTGCTAATCAGCCCCAGCATTTT

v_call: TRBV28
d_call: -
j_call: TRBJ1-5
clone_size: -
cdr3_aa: CASFSVFQDSRNQPQHF
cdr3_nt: TGTGCCAGCTTTTCGGTTTTCCAGGACAGCCGCAATCAGCCCCAGCATTTT

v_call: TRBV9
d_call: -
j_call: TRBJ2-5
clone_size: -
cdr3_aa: CASSVATTETQYF
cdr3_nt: TGTGCCAGCAGCGTAGCAACTACGGAGACCCAGTACTTC

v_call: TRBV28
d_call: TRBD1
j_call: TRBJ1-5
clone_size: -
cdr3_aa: CASSPGTGGVQPQHF
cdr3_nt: TGTGCCAGCAGTCCCGGGACAGGGGGCGTACAGCCCCAGCATTTT

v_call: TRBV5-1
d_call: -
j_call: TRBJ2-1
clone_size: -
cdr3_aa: CASSFGGELYNEQFF
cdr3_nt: TGCGCCAGCAGCTTTGGGGGAGAGCTCTACAATGAGCAGTTCTTC

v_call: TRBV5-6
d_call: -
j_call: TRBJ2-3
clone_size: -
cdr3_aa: CASSLVASRRTDTQYF
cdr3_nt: TGTGCCAGCAGCTTGGTGGCTAGCAGACGCACAGATACGCAGTATTTT

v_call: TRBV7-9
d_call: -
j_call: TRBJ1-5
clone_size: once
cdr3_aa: CASSLRGNQPQHF
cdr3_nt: TGTGCCAGCAGCTTGAGGGGCAATCAGCCCCAGCATTTT

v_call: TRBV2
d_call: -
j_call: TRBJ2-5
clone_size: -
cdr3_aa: CASRPRTDGETQYF
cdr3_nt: TGTGCCAGCAGACCTAGGACAGACGGGGAGACCCAGTACTTC

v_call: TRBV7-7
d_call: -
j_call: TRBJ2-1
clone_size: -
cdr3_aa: CASSQGPVNEQFF
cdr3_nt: TGTGCCAGCAGCCAGGGGCCAGTCAATGAGCAGTTCTTC

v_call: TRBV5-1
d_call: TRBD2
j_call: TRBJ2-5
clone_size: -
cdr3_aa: CASTPVAGVGETQYF
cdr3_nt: TGCGCCAGCACTCCAGTAGCGGGAGTGGGGGAGACCCAGTACTTC

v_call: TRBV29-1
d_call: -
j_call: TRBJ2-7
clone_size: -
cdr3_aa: CSALRGGGWSYEQYF
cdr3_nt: TGCAGCGCGTTGAGAGGGGGAGGGTGGAGCTACGAGCAGTACTTC

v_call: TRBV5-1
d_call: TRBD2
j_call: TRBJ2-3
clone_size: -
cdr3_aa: CASSSRTSAGPTDTQYF
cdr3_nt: TGCGCCAGCAGCTCAAGGACTAGCGCGGGCCCCACAGATACGCAGTATTTT

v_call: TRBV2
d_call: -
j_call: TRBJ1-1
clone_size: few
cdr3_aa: CASRWQAMNTEAFF
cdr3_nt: TGTGCCAGCCGGTGGCAGGCCATGAACACTGAAGCTTTCTTT

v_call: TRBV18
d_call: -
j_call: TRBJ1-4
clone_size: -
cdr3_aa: CASSPSTRDEKLFF
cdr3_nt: TGTGCCAGCTCACCAAGTACCAGGGACGAAAAACTGTTTTTT

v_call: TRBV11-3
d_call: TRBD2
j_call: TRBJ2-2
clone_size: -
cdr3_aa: CASSLMASGSGGELFF
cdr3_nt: TGTGCCAGCAGCTTAATGGCTAGCGGGAGTGGCGGGGAGCTGTTTTTT

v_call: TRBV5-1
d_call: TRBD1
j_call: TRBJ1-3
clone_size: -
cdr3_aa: CASSFGTDSGNTIYF
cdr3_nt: TGCGCCAGCAGCTTCGGGACAGACTCTGGAAACACCATATATTTT

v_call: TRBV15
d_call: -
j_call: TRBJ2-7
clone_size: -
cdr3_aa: CATSRDIFPYEQYF
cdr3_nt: TGTGCCACCAGCAGAGATATTTTTCCCTACGAGCAGTACTTC

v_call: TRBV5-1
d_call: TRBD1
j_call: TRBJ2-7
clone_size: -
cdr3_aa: CASSPGGTGGYEQYF
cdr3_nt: TGCGCCAGCAGCCCCGGGGGGACAGGGGGCTACGAGCAGTACTTC

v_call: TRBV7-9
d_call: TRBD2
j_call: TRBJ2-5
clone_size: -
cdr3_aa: CANGLAGEETQYF
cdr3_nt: TGTGCCAACGGACTAGCGGGAGAAGAGACCCAGTACTTC

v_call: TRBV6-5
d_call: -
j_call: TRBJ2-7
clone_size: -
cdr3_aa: CASNPTDRSSYEQYF
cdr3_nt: TGTGCCAGCAATCCCACAGACAGGTCCTCCTACGAGCAGTACTTC

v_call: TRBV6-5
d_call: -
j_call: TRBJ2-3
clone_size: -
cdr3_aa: CASSLVAQRTDTQYF
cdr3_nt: TGTGCCAGCAGCTTGGTAGCACAACGCACAGATACGCAGTATTTT

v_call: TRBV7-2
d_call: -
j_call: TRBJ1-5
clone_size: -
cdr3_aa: CASSPKDSFNQPQHF
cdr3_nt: TGTGCCAGCAGCCCAAAGGACAGCTTCAATCAGCCCCAGCATTTT

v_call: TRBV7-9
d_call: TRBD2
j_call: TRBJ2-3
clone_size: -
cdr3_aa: CASSLGTSGSMSPDTQYF
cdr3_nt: TGTGCCAGCAGCTTAGGGACTAGCGGGAGTATGAGTCCAGATACGCAGTATTTT

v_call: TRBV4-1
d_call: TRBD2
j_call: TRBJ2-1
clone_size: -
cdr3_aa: CASSPTSGFYNEQFF
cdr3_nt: TGCGCCAGCAGCCCAACTAGCGGGTTCTACAATGAGCAGTTCTTC

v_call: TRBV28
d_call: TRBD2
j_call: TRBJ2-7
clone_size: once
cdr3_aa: CASIQDRLAGAYEQYF
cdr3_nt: TGTGCCAGCATTCAAGACAGACTAGCGGGAGCCTACGAGCAGTACTTC

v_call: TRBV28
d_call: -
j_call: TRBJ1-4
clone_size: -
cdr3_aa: CASKGHPKTNEKLFF
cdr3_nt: TGTGCCAGCAAAGGACACCCCAAAACTAATGAAAAACTGTTTTTT

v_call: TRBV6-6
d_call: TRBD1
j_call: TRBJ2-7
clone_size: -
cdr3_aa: CASTQQGGFYEQYF
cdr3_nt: TGTGCCAGCACCCAACAGGGGGGCTTCTACGAGCAGTACTTC

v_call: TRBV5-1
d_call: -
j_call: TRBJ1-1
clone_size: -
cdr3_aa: CASSYRERNTEAFF
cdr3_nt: TGCGCCAGCAGCTACAGGGAGAGGAACACTGAAGCTTTCTTT

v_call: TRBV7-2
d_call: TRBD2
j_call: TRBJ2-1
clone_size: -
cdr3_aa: CAISRTSVNEQFF
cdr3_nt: TGTGCCATTTCAAGGACTAGCGTTAATGAGCAGTTCTTC